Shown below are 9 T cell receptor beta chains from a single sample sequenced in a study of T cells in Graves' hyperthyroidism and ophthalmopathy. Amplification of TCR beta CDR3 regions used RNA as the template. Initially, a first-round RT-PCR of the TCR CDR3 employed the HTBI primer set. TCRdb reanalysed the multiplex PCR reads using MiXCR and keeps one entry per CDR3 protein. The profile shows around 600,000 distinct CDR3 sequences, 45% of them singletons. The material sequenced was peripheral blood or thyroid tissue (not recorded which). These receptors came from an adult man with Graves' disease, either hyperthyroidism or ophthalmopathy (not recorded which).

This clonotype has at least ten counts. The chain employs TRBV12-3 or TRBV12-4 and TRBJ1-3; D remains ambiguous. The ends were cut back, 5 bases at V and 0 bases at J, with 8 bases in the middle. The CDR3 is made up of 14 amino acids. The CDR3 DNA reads TGTGCCAGCAGTAGACCTAGCTCTGGAAACACCATATATTTT. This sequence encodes CASSRPSSGNTIYF.

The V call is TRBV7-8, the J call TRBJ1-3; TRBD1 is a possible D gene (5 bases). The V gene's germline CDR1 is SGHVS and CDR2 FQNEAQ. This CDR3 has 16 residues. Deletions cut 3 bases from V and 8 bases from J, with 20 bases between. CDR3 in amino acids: CASSLFPGASGHTIYF. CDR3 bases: TGTGCCAGCAGCTTGTTTCCTGGGGCCTCGGGCCACACCATATATTTT.

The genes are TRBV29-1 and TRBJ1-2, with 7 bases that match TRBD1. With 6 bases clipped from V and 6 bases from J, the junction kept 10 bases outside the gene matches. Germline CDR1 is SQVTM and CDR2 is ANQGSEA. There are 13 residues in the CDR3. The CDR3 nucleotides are TGCAGCGTCCCCGGGACAGAAATCGATGGCTACACCTTC. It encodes CSVPGTEIDGYTF.

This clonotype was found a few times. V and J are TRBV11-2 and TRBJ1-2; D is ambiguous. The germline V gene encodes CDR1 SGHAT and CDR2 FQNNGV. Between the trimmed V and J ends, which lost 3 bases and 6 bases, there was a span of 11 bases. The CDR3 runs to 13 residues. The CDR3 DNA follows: TGTGCCAGCAGCTTCGGGCTAGGGAATGGCTACACCTTC. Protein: CASSFGLGNGYTF.

DNA for the CDR3: TGTGCCAGCAGCACTTACGGCGGGAGCTCCTACGAGCAGTACTTC. Its protein product is CASSTYGGSSYEQYF. This rearrangement joins TRBV7-2 to TRBJ2-7; 7 bases match TRBD2. CDR3 length: 15 amino acids. After removal of 5 bases from V and 0 bases from J, the junction contained 7 bases not matched to a gene. Germline values: CDR1 SGHTA, CDR2 FQGNSA.

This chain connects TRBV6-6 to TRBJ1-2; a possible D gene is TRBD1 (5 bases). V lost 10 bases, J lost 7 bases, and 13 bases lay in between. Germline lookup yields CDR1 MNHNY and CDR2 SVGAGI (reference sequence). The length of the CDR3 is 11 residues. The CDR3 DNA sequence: TGTGCCATGTCCGGGGGGTTTGGCTACACCTTC. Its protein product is CAMSGGFGYTF.

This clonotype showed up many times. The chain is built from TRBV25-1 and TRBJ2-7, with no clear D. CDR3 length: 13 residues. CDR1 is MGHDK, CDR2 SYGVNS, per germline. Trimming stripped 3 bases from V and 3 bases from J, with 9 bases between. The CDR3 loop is CASSDLGVYEQYF. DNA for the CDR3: TGTGCCAGCAGTGACTTGGGCGTCTACGAGCAGTACTTC.

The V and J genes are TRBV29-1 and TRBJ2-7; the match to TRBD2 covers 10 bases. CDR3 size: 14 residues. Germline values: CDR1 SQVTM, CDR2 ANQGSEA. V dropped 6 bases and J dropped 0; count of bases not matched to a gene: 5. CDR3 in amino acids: CSVGPSGSSYEQYF. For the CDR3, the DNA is TGCAGCGTGGGACCTAGCGGGAGCTCCTACGAGCAGTACTTC.

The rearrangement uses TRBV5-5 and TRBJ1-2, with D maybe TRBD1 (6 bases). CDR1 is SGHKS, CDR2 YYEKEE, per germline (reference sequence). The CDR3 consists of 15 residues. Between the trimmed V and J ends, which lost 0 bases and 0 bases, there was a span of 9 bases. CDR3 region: CASSLAGVPNYGYTF. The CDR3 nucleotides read TGTGCCAGCAGCTTGGCAGGGGTGCCTAACTATGGCTACACCTTC.